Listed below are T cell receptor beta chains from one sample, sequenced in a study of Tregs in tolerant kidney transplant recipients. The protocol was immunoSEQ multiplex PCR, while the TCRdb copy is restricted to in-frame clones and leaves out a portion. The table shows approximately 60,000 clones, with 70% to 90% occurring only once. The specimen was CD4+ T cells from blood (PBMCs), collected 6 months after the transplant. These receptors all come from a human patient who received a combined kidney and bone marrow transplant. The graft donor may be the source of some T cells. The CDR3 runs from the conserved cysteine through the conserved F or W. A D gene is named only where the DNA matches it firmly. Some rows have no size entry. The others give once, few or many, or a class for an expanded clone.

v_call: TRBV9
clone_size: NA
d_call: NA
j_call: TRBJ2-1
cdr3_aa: CASNQGTRKDEQFF
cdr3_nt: TGTGCCAGCAACCAGGGGACACGGAAGGATGAGCAGTTCTTC

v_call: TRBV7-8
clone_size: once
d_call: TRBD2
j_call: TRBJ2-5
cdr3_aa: CASSLDAALGSGRAYETQYF
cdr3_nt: TGTGCCAGCAGCTTAGACGCCGCACTCGGTAGCGGGAGGGCCTACGAGACCCAGTACTTC

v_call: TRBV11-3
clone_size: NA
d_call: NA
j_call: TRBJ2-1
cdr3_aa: CASSLLSGVYNEQFF
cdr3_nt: TGTGCCAGCAGCTTACTGAGCGGAGTTTACAATGAGCAGTTCTTC

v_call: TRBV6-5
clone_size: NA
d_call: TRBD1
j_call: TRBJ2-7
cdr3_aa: CASSSRQGFYEQYF
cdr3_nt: TGTGCCAGCAGCAGTCGACAGGGGTTCTACGAGCAGTACTTC

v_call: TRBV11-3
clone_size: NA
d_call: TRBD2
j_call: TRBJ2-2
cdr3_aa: CASIAGVTGELFF
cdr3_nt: TGTGCCAGCATAGCGGGAGTAACCGGGGAGCTGTTTTTT

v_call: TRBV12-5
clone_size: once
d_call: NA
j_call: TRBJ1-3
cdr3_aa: CASGLTGTGNTIYF
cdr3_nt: TGTGCTAGTGGTTTAACAGGGACCGGAAACACCATATATTTT

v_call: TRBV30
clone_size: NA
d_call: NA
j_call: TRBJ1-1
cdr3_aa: CAWRPRQSEAFF
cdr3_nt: TGTGCCTGGAGACCGAGACAGAGTGAAGCTTTCTTT

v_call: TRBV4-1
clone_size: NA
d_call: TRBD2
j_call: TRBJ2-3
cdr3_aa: CASSQKAPGPRVASGITDTQYF
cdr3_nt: TGCGCCAGCAGCCAGAAAGCACCTGGCCCCCGGGTCGCTAGCGGGATAACAGATACGCAGTATTTT

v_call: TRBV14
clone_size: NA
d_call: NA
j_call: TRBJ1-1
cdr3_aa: CASSQDAGRRIMNTEAFF
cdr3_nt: TGTGCCAGCAGCCAAGATGCGGGGAGACGGATAATGAACACTGAAGCTTTCTTT

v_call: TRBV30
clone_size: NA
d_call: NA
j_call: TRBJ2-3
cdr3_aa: CAWSGISTDTQYF
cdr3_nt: TGTGCCTGGAGCGGTATTAGCACAGATACGCAGTATTTT